A single T cell receptor (beta chain) is shown here with its context. Its target is unknown. This entry comes from a study of early T cells in non-severe SARS-CoV-2 infection. Study-level information: Sequencing of bulk RNA from unsorted whole blood was done, without chain pairing. Study-wide points: The matching step, a VDJdb search, favored anti-spike CD8 responses and missed private and CD4 specificities.

Unique molecular identifiers were affixed to single, distinct cDNA molecules. TCRdb fed the 5' RACE reads into MiXCR, producing one record per CDR3 protein. The data contain about 55,000 distinct CDR3 sequences, around 7% of them singletons. The input for sequencing was whole blood, taken at baseline. The receptor's source is an adult who was a healthcare worker with PCR-confirmed SARS-CoV-2 infection or an uninfected control (not recorded which).

The CDR3 spells CASIGTGVSSDTQYF. The CDR3 nucleotides are TGCGCCAGCATAGGGACAGGGGTCAGTTCAGATACGCAGTATTTT. This chain connects TRBV5-1 to TRBJ2-3, with 10 bases identical to TRBD1. CDR1 is SGHRS, CDR2 YFSETQ, per germline. The CDR3 totals 15 residues. Trimming took 6 bases from V and 4 from J; bases not matched to a gene: 8.